This T cell receptor beta chain was sequenced for a study of blood T cell repertoires in COVID-19. Sequenced by immunoSEQ multiplex PCR; TCRdb stores in-frame clones only, minus some. The repertoire holds around 170,000 clones, with approximately 84% as singletons. This clone came up once. V lost 2 bases and J 8 bases, leaving 10 bases between the germline ends. The CDR3 has 13 amino acids. CDR1 MNHEY and CDR2 SVGEGT come from the germline V gene. Participants came from roughly 25 US areas, aged about 18 to 89 years. Two consecutive negative NP/OP PCR tests, clearance, or resolved symptoms defined Cohort 3 recovery.

The chain links TRBV6-2 or TRBV6-3 to TRBJ2-4; no reliable D call. The sequence was obtained from a man between 45 and 60 years old who had recovered from COVID-19. Material: PBMCs or T cells enriched from blood (not recorded which). Written as DNA, the CDR3 is TGTGCCAGCAGTTACCCCCCCGCGGACATTCAGTACTTC. It encodes CASSYPPADIQYF.